These 2 T cell receptor beta chains originate from one sample sequenced in a study of blood T cells in healthy people across ages. It was with a sample-barcoded 5' primer and a J-beta primer mix that a second PCR of about 6 to 12 cycles was run. TCRdb used MiXCR to reprocess the 5' RACE reads, holding one entry per CDR3 protein. The table lists about 970,000 distinct CDR3 sequences, about 53% of them singletons. The sample consisted of blood. Receptors were obtained from a woman aged 55-70 years in good health.

J is TRBJ2-7 and V is TRBV10-3; TRBD1 might be the D (6 bases). Germline loops: CDR1 ENHRY, CDR2 SYGVKD. The CDR3 loop spans 14 amino acids. The V end lost 10 bases, the J end lost 3 bases, and 19 bases lay between the germline ends. CDR3 sequence (DNA): TGTGCCACCATGGGACAAGGACGAATCTACGAGCAGTACTTC. Translation: CATMGQGRIYEQYF.

A note on this clonotype: One end of the junction does not line up with germline, which may come from a read error. The V call is TRBV27, the J call TRBJ2-1; 7 bases map to TRBD1. CDR1 MNHEY and CDR2 SMNVEV come from the germline V gene (reference sequence). CDR3 length equals 12 residues. CDR3 loop: CAGSSQGYEQFF. In DNA form, the CDR3 reads TGTGCCGGCAGTTCACAGGGGTACGAGCAGTTCTTC.